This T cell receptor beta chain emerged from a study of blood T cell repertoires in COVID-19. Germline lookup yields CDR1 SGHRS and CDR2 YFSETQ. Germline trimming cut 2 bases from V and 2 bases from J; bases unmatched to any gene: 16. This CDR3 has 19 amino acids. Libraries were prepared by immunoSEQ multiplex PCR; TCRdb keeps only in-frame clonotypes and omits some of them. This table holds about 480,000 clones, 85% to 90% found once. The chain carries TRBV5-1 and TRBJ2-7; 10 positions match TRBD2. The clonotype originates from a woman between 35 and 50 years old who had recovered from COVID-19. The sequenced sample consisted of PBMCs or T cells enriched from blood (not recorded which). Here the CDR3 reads CASSLSDTQGTSATYEQYF. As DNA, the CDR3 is TGCGCCAGCAGCTTATCGGATACTCAGGGGACTAGCGCTACCTACGAGCAGTACTTC.